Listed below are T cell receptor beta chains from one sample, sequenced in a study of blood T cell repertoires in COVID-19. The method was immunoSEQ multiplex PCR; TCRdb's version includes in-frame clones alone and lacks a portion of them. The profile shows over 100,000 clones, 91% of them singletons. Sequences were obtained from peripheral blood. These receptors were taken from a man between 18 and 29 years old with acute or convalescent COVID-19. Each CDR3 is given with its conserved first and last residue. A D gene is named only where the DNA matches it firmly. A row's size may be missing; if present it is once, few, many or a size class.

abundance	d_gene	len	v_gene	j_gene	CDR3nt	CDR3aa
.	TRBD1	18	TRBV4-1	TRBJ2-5	TGCGCCAGCAGCCAAGAAAGGGACAGTGTCTTGCTCCAAGAGACCCAGTACTTC	CASSQERDSVLLQETQYF
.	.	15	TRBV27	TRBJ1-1	TGTGCCAGCAGTTCTCCCCATCAGATGAACACTGAAGCTTTCTTT	CASSSPHQMNTEAFF
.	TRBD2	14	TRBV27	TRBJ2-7	TGTGCCAGCGTGAGCGTGCGGGGGAAAAACGAGCAGTACTTC	CASVSVRGKNEQYF
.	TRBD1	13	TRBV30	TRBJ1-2	TGTGCCTCCGCCAAGGACAGGACTTATGGCTACACCTTC	CASAKDRTYGYTF
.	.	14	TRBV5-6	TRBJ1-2	TGTGCCAGCAGCTCAGGGGATAGTGGCTATGGCTACACCTTC	CASSSGDSGYGYTF
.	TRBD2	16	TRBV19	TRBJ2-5	TGTGCCAGTAGTATTACTAGCGGGGAGTCGCAAGAGACCCAGTACTTC	CASSITSGESQETQYF
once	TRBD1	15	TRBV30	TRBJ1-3	TGTGCCTGGAGTGTTCAGGGGGGCTCTGGAAACACCATATATTTT	CAWSVQGGSGNTIYF
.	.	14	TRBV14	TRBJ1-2	TGTGCCAGCAGCCAAGCTTCGGGAAACTATGGCTACACCTTC	CASSQASGNYGYTF
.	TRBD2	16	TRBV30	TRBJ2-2	TGTGCCTGGAGCGGACTAGCGGGAGTGGACACCGGGGAGCTGTTTTTT	CAWSGLAGVDTGELFF
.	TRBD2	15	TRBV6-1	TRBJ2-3	TGTGCCAGCAGTGAAGACCCGGGGGGGCAAGATACGCAGTATTTT	CASSEDPGGQDTQYF
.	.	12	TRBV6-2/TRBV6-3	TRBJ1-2	TGTGCCAGCAGCTCCGATCGAGGAGGCTACACCTTC	CASSSDRGGYTF
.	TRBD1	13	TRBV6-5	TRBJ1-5	TGTGCCAGCGGGACAGGGAAGTATCAGCCCCAGCATTTT	CASGTGKYQPQHF
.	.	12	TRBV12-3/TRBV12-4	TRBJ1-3	TGTGCCAGCAGTTCTATTCTAGACACCATATATTTT	CASSSILDTIYF
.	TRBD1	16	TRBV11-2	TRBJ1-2	TGTGCCAGCATCCTGCAACGGGACAGGCTTTGGTATGGCTACACCTTC	CASILQRDRLWYGYTF
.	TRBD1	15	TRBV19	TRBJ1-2	TGTGCCAGTAGTATTCTGGCAGGGGGAGACTATGGCTACACCTTC	CASSILAGGDYGYTF
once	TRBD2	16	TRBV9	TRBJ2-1	TGTGCCAGCAGCGTAGACACACGCGGGAGTTGGAATGAGCAGTTCTTC	CASSVDTRGSWNEQFF
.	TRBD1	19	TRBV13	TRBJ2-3	TGTGCCAGCAGCTCCTCCGGGACAGTTGTTACTTCTAGCACAGATACGCAGTATTTT	CASSSSGTVVTSSTDTQYF
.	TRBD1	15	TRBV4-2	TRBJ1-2	TGTGCCAGCAGCCAAGATTCAGGGACAGGGTATGGCTACACCTTC	CASSQDSGTGYGYTF
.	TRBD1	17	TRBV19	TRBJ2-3	TGTGCCAGTAGTAAACAATCCGGGACAGGGTTTTCCGATACGCAGTATTTT	CASSKQSGTGFSDTQYF
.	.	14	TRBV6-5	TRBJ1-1	TGTGCCAGCAGTTACCGGACAGTGAACACTGAAGCTTTCTTT	CASSYRTVNTEAFF
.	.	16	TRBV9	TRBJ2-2	TGTGCCAGCAGCGTACATTCGGGATCGTACACCGGGGAGCTGTTTTTT	CASSVHSGSYTGELFF
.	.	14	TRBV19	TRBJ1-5	TGTGCCAGTAGTTCCAGGGTAGACAATCAGCCCCAGCATTTT	CASSSRVDNQPQHF
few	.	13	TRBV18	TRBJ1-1	TGTGCCAGCTCGGCAGGCATGAACACTGAAGCTTTCTTT	CASSAGMNTEAFF
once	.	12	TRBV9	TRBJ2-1	TGTGCCAGCAGCGTAGAGGGGAATGAGCAGTTCTTC	CASSVEGNEQFF